This is a list of T cell receptor beta chains from one sample in a study of cytomegalovirus exposure and HLA in healthy donors. TCRdb keeps only in-frame clones here, not all; method: immunoSEQ multiplex PCR. The repertoire consists of roughly 100,000 clones, with over 75% occurring once and the leading ten covering around 8.6%. The sequenced sample consisted of PBMCs. The receptors were gathered from a woman aged 40 to 50 in good health and CMV-seropositive. CDR3s include the opening cysteine and the closing phenylalanine or tryptophan. Fields, in order: V gene, D gene, clone size, J gene, CDR3 protein, CDR3 DNA. D genes are given only for firm matches. Rows give clone size only sometimes, using once, few, many, or a class for an expanded clone.

>TRBV11-3|TRBD1|-|TRBJ2-2
CASSPQGASGELFF
TGTGCCAGCAGCCCCCAGGGGGCCTCCGGGGAGCTGTTTTTT
>TRBV5-1|TRBD2|few|TRBJ2-5
CASSLELAGSGGETQYF
TGCGCCAGCAGCTTGGAACTAGCGGGGAGTGGTGGAGAGACCCAGTACTTC
>TRBV27|TRBD2|-|TRBJ2-7
CASKLGLAGHEQYF
TGTGCCAGCAAACTGGGACTAGCGGGACACGAGCAGTACTTC
>TRBV5-8|TRBD1|-|TRBJ1-1
CASSFLTGVRGTEAFF
TGTGCCAGCAGCTTTCTGACAGGGGTCAGGGGCACTGAAGCTTTCTTT
>TRBV5-1|TRBD1|-|TRBJ2-3
CASSSDRVGVTQYF
TGCGCCAGCAGCTCGGACAGGGTGGGTGTTACGCAGTATTTT
>TRBV7-2|TRBD2|-|TRBJ2-4
CASSPASGRAQNIQYF
TGTGCCAGCAGCCCTGCTAGCGGCAGAGCACAAAACATTCAGTACTTC
>TRBV12-5|-|few|TRBJ1-1
CASAAGRRNTEAFF
TGTGCTAGTGCCGCGGGAAGGAGAAACACTGAAGCTTTCTTT
>TRBV4-1|TRBD1|-|TRBJ1-4
CASSHRGQANLKLFF
TGCGCCAGCAGCCATAGGGGACAGGCGAATTTAAAACTGTTTTTT
>TRBV4-3|-|-|TRBJ2-1
CASSQDQNYYNEQFF
TGCGCCAGCAGCCAAGATCAGAACTACTACAATGAGCAGTTCTTC
>TRBV5-1|TRBD2|few|TRBJ2-7
CASSLQGTSASYEQYF
TGCGCCAGCAGCCTCCAAGGGACTAGCGCCTCCTACGAGCAGTACTTC
>TRBV19|-|-|TRBJ2-1
CASSRPSNEQFF
TGTGCCAGTAGCCGCCCTAGCAATGAGCAGTTCTTC
>TRBV7-2|-|-|TRBJ1-3
CASSLNFPGLSGNTIYF
TGTGCCAGCAGCTTAAACTTCCCAGGACTCTCTGGAAACACCATATATTTT